This T cell receptor (beta chain) was profiled in a study of beta chain features in type 1 diabetes (dated by TCRdb to the late 2010s). With regard to the full study: Patients and healthy donors did not differ in mean age, gender distribution, total cell number or subset yield. A total of 107,917,701 sorted cells were examined across all samples, and the number of cells per subset was strongly correlated with RNA yield. The study compared the TCRB repertoires of sorted circulating CD4+ T cell subsets in recently diagnosed type 1 diabetes patients with those in matched healthy donors. Regulatory and stem cell-like memory subsets were isolated from only 8 patients and roughly eight healthy donors, whereas naive and central memory subsets came from all 28 donors. Overall study results and their limits: Because cDNA was sequenced instead of genomic DNA, highly expressing activated cells could be over-represented, though the groups showed no difference in activation or CD3 levels. The naive, central memory and regulatory TCRB repertoires appeared to resemble one another more closely among patients than among healthy donors. PCR may preferentially amplify shorter templates, but because patient and control samples were amplified and corrected together, any resulting skew would affect both groups equally. At VDJ recombination sites, type 1 diabetes patients had fewer insertions and more deleted nucleotides, which implies abnormalities in thymic rearrangement. In all four CD4+ subsets, TCRB CDR3 length was moderately but significantly shorter in type 1 diabetes patients. Because small numbers of individuals were included in the HLA sub-analyses, any influence of HLA type on TCRB rearrangement was left unresolved.

The entire amount of isolated RNA was reverse transcribed using the High Capacity cDNA Reverse Transcription Kit, so the sequenced TCRB transcripts were expressed ones. Deep immunoSEQ sequencing was performed on naive, central memory and regulatory T cell samples, with an average of about 3.57 million total reads per sample. Sorted cells were lysed in RLT buffer, and RNA was extracted using DNase-treated RNeasy Micro or Mini kits according to cell number. Each cell subset was processed separately to prevent cross-contamination, with patient and healthy donor samples processed together. The immunoSEQ multiplex PCR was used to amplify TCRB sequences from cDNA, yielding 87-bp fragments that span the CDR3 region. Sequencing of the amplicons was performed on the Illumina HiSeq platform. From the authors' description of their analysis: Synthetic template baselines were used to correct PCR bias computationally, reads within Hamming distance 2 were collapsed, and singletons that could not be merged were discarded. Reads were aligned against IMGT so that V, D and J genes, CDR3 length and insertions or deletions at six rearrangement sites could be assigned. Clonotype counts were normalized to sorted cell number within each subset before computing true diversity and Gini coefficients with the tcR R package. The overlap coefficient, calculated on TCRB nucleotide sequences, was used to quantify repertoire sharing. Here the immuneACCESS table is served through TCRdb, limited to in-frame sequences with V and J called. Missing clones are a known gap in these copies; in checked studies unresolved V genes cover under half, and the rest lacks a known reason. That table furnishes V, J and clone size, whereas the DNA furnished D and trimming. The sample table shows around 150,000 clones, and approximately 10% are seen once. 0.45% to 0.5% of the sample is held by the ten biggest clonotypes.

Each donor gave one peripheral blood draw, approximately 110 mL on average, collected into heparinised tubes. Using a panel that included CD45RO, CCR7, CD25, CD127, CD95 and CD27, naive, central memory, regulatory and stem cell-like memory CD4+ T cells were sorted on a BD FACSAria II. Purity was above 95% for every sorted population. Right away, PBMCs were isolated by Lymphoprep density gradient centrifugation and were stained directly, with no culture step. So that batch effects would be minimized, each experiment stained and sorted samples in pairs, pairing one healthy donor with one patient. As regards this clone: Its target antigen remains unknown. The record has no base qualities; no much larger clone is one base away.

From the cysteine up to the phenylalanine, the CDR3 has a length of 14 residues. CDR3 DNA only is kept here, 42 bases in frame from base 1. Reading the germline V gene gives CDR1 SQVTM and CDR2 ANQGSEA. The germline V end is reduced by 6 bases and the J end by 4 bases; junction bases left unmatched: 10. Here the chain combines TRBV29-1 and TRBJ2-3, with TRBD1 matching 7 junction bases. This TCR was sampled from a man aged 25 to 45 with type 1 diabetes. Input material: central memory CD4+ T cells from blood. The nucleotide sequence is given as TGCAGCGTCCAGGGGACAGACCATCCAGATACGCAGTATTTT. The resulting protein is CSVQGTDHPDTQYF.